The rows below give T cell receptor beta chains drawn from one sample of a study of shared clonotypes between healthy human individuals. Profiling relied on immunoSEQ multiplex PCR, and the TCRdb table lists in-frame clones only, not all of them. The repertoire holds about 480,000 clones, with roughly 78% as singletons. The material sequenced was PBMCs. The receptors stem from a woman aged 40 to 50 in good health. Some clones in this sample may be carry-over from other donors' samples. Both conserved end residues are part of each CDR3. D genes are given only for firm matches. Some rows mark clone size as missing; the rest say once, few, many or name a class of expanded clone.

TRBV6-5	NA	NA	TRBJ2-2	TGTGCCAGCAGGGCCGGCGATAGGGCGTGGGAGCTGTTTTTT	CASRAGDRAWELFF
TRBV5-1	NA	NA	TRBJ2-7	TGCGCCAGCAGCTTGGAAGGGGACGAGCAGTACTTC	CASSLEGDEQYF
TRBV7-9	once	NA	TRBJ1-4	TGTGCCAGCAGCCAAGACATCGGGGGAACTAATGAAAAACTGTTTTTT	CASSQDIGGTNEKLFF
TRBV10-3	NA	TRBD2	TRBJ2-1	TGTGCCATCAGTGAGTCGGCGGGAGGGTACAATGAGCAGTTCTTC	CAISESAGGYNEQFF
TRBV7-9	NA	NA	TRBJ2-1	TGTGCCAGCAGCTTTTTGCCCCACAATGAGCAGTTCTTC	CASSFLPHNEQFF
TRBV21-1	NA	NA	TRBJ2-1	NA	CASSKVASGSSWFF
TRBV7-9	NA	NA	TRBJ2-7	TGTGCCAGCAGCTTAGTGCCCGGGCGACCACCCCACGAGCAGTACTTC	CASSLVPGRPPHEQYF
TRBV7-2	once	NA	TRBJ2-1	TGTGCCAGCAGCTTCGGACGGGACAATGAGCAGTTCTTC	CASSFGRDNEQFF
TRBV2	few	TRBD2	TRBJ2-1	TGTGCCACCGATAAGACTAGCGGGAGACTTGGTGAGCAGTTCTTC	CATDKTSGRLGEQFF
TRBV7-2	NA	TRBD1	TRBJ2-7	TGTGCCAGCAGCTTAGGTCCGGGACAGGGGGCCTACGAGCAGTACTTC	CASSLGPGQGAYEQYF
TRBV4-2	many	TRBD2	TRBJ2-7	TGTGCCAGCAGCCAAGATAAAGGACTAGTGAATTATGGCGAGCAGTACTTC	CASSQDKGLVNYGEQYF
TRBV18	few	NA	TRBJ2-1	TGTGCCAGCTCACCACGTCCAGACTTTTCCAATGAGCAGTTCTTC	CASSPRPDFSNEQFF
TRBV4-3	NA	NA	TRBJ2-7	TGCGCCAGCAGCCAAGATAAACAGGGCCCCTACGAGCAGTACTTC	CASSQDKQGPYEQYF
TRBV29-1	NA	NA	TRBJ2-1	TGCAGCGCTAAAGACCCCATGGGGGTAGATGAGCAGTTCTTC	CSAKDPMGVDEQFF
TRBV11-2	NA	NA	TRBJ1-4	TGTGCCAGCAGCCCCCTAAACCCTGAAAAACTGTTTTTT	CASSPLNPEKLFF
TRBV6-1	NA	NA	TRBJ1-4	TGTGCCAGCAGATCAGGGGATTATGAAAAACTGTTTTTT	CASRSGDYEKLFF
TRBV6-1	NA	NA	TRBJ1-5	TGTGCCAGCAGTGAAGGCTGGGGGGATGGCGATCAGCCCCAGCATTTT	CASSEGWGDGDQPQHF
TRBV29-1	once	TRBD1	TRBJ2-5	TGCAGCGTGGACAGGGGGCCTCAAGAGACCCAGTACTTC	CSVDRGPQETQYF
TRBV28	NA	TRBD2	TRBJ2-7	TGTGCCAGCAGTGCCGGACTAGCGACCTACGAGCAGTACTTC	CASSAGLATYEQYF
TRBV28	NA	TRBD2	TRBJ2-3	TGTGCCAGCAGTCTCCGGGGGGGCACAGATACGCAGTATTTT	CASSLRGGTDTQYF
TRBV10-3	NA	NA	TRBJ1-1	TGTGCCATCAGTGATCGGGGCCCCGGCGCTTTCTTT	CAISDRGPGAFF
TRBV7-3	NA	NA	TRBJ2-3	TGTGCCAGCAGCTTAGGGACACCCCCGGCCACGCAGTATTTT	CASSLGTPPATQYF
TRBV29-1	many	NA	TRBJ1-1	TGCAGCGTTGAACGGGTCAGCACTGAAGCTTTCTTT	CSVERVSTEAFF
TRBV28	NA	NA	TRBJ2-7	TGTGCCAGCAGTTTGGCGGCCCCACCCTACGAGCAGTACTTC	CASSLAAPPYEQYF
TRBV9	once	TRBD2	TRBJ2-2	TGTGCCAGCAGCGTAGGCGGGAGGACTACCGGGGAGCTGTTTTTT	CASSVGGRTTGELFF
TRBV27	NA	TRBD1	TRBJ2-7	TGTGCCAGCAGTTTCGGGACAGGGCGGTACGAGCAGTACTTC	CASSFGTGRYEQYF
TRBV4-1	NA	NA	TRBJ2-3	TGCGCCAGCAGCCCTCTGGGGGATACGCAGTATTTT	CASSPLGDTQYF